Detailed here is one T cell receptor (beta chain). In the original processing: Estimated nucleated cell counts came from reference gene primer amplification. The data were produced by immunoSEQ multiplex PCR, yet TCRdb's version contains in-frame clones alone and is incomplete. V and J calls and clone size follow that table, whereas D and trimming were derived from the DNA. This sample carries roughly 34,000 clones, nearly 80% of them seen once, and the ten largest clones take around 29%. The data are from a study of blood T cell repertoires in COVID-19. At the level of the study: Acute-phase and convalescent COVID-19 samples originated in the United States, Italy and Spain. PBMCs, B-cell-depleted T cells, or T cells were the source of the cDNA or gDNA that made up the material.

CDR1 is MDHEN and CDR2 is SYDVKM in the germline V gene. Trimming took off 5 bases at V and 2 bases at J, with 18 bases between the two ends. The CDR3 contains 17 residues. Material: peripheral blood. This receptor was taken from an elderly man with acute or convalescent COVID-19. The chain combines TRBV28 with TRBJ2-2, with TRBD2 as a possible D gene (6 bases). The CDR3 spells CASSAPKGTLNTGELFF. The CDR3 coding sequence is TGTGCCAGCAGTGCCCCCAAGGGGACTTTAAACACCGGGGAGCTGTTTTTT.